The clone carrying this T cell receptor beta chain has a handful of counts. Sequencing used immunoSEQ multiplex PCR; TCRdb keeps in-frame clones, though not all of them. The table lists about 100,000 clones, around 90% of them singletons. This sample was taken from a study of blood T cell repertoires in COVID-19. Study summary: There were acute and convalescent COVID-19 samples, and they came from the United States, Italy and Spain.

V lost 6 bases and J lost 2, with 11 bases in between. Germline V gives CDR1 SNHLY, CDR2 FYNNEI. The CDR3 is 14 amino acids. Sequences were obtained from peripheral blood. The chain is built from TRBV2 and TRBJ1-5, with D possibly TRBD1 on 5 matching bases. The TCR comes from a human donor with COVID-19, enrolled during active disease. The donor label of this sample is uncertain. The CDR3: CASSSGAGNQPQHF. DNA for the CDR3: TGTGCCAGCAGCAGTGGGGCCGGCAATCAGCCCCAGCATTTT.